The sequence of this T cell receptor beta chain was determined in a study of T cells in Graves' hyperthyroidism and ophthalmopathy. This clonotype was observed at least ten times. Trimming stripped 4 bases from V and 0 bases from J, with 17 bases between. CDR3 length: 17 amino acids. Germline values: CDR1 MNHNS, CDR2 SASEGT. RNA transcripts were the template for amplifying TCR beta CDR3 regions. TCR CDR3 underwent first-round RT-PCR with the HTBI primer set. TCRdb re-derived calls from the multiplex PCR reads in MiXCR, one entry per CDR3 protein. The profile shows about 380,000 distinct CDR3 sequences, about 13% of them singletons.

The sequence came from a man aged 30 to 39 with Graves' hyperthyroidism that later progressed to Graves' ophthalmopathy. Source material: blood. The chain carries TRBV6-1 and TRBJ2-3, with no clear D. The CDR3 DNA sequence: TGTGCCAGCAGTGGAGATTCCGAACTGTCTAGCACAGATACGCAGTATTTT. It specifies CASSGDSELSSTDTQYF.